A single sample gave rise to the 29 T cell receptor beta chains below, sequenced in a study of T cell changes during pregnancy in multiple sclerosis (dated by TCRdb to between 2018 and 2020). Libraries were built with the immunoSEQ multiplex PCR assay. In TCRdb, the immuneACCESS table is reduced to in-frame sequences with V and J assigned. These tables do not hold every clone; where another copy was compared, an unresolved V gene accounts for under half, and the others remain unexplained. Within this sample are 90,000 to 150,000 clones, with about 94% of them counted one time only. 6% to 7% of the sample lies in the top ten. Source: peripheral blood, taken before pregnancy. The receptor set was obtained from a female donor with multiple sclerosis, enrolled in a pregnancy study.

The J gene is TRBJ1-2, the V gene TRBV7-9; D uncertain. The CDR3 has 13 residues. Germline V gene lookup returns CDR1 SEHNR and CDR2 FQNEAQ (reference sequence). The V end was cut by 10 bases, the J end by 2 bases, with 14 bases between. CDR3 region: CATTHGENYGYTF. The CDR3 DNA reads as TGTGCCACTACACACGGGGAGAACTATGGCTACACCTTC.

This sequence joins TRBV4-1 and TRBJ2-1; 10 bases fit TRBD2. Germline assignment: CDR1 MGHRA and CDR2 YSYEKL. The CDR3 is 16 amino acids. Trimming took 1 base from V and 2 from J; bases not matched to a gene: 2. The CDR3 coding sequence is TGCGCCAGCAGCCAAGGGACTAGCGGAGCCTACAATGAGCAGTTCTTC. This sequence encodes CASSQGTSGAYNEQFF.

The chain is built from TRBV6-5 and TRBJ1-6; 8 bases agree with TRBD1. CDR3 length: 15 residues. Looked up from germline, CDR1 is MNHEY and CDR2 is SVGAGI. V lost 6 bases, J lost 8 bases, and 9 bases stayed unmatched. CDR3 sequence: CASSRQGLRDSPLHF. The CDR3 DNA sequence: TGTGCCAGCAGCCGACAGGGGCTCAGGGATTCACCCCTCCACTTT.

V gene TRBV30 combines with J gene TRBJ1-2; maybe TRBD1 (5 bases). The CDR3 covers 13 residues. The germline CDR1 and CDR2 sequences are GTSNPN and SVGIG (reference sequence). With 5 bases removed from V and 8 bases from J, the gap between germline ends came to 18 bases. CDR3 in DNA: TGTGCCTGGGAGACCGGGGGGGGAGGGGGCTACACCTTC. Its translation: CAWETGGGGGYTF.

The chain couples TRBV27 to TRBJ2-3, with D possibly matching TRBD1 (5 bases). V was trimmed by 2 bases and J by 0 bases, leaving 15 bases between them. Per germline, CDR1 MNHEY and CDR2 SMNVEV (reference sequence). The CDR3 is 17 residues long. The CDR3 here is CASSLRFLGPSTDTQYF. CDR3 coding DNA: TGTGCCAGCAGTTTAAGGTTCCTGGGGCCGAGCACAGATACGCAGTATTTT.

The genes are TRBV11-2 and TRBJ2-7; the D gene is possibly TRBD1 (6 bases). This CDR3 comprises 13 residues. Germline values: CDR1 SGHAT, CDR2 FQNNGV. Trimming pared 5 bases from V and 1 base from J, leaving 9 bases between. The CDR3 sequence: CASSPDSSYEQYF. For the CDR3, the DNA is TGTGCCAGCAGCCCGGACAGTTCCTACGAGCAGTACTTC.

Here the CDR3 DNA reads TGTGCCAGCAACCGGGACAGAAATTCACCCCTCCACTTT. Translating it yields CASNRDRNSPLHF. V usage is TRBV19 and J usage is TRBJ1-6; 7 positions match TRBD1. This CDR3 spans 13 amino acids. The J segment lost 7 bases and the V segment lost 9 bases, leaving 6 bases of the junction unmatched. Germline CDR1 and CDR2: LNHDA and SQIVND (reference sequence).

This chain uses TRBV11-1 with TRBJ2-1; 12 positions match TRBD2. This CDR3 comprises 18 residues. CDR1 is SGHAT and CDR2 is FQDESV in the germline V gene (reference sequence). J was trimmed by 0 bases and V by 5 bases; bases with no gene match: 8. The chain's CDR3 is CASSVRLAGDPSYNEQFF. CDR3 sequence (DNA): TGTGCCAGCAGCGTCCGACTAGCGGGAGACCCCTCCTACAATGAGCAGTTCTTC.

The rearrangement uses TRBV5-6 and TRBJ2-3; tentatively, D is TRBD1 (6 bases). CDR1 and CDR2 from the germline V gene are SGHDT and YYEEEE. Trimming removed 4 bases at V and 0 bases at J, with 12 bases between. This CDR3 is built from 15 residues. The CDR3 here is CASSRRGFSTDTQYF. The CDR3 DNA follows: TGTGCCAGCAGCCGTAGGGGGTTTAGCACAGATACGCAGTATTTT.

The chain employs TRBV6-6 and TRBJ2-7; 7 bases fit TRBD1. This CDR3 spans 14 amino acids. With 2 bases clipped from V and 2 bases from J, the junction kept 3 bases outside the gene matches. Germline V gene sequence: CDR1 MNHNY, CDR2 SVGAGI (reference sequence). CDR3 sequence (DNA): TGTGCCAGCAGTTACGACAGGGCAACCTACGAGCAGTACTTC. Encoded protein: CASSYDRATYEQYF.

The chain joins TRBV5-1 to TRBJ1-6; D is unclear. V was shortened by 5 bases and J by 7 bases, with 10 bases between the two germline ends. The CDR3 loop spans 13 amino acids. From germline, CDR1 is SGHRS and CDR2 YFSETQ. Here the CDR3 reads CASREKSNSPLHF. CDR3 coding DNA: TGCGCCAGCAGGGAGAAGTCGAATTCACCCCTCCACTTT.

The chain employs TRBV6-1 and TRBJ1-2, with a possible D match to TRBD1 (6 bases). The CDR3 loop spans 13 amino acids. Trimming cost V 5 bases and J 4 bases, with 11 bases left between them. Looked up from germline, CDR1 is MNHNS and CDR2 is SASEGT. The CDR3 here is CASSRDIPYGYTF. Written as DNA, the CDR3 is TGTGCCAGCAGTCGGGACATCCCCTATGGCTACACCTTC.

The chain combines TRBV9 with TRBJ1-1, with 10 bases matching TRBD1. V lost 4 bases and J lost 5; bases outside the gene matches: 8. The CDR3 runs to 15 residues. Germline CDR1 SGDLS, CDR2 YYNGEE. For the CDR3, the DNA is TGTGCCAGCAGCCCAGGGACAGGGGAACGTACTGAAGCTTTCTTT. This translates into CASSPGTGERTEAFF.

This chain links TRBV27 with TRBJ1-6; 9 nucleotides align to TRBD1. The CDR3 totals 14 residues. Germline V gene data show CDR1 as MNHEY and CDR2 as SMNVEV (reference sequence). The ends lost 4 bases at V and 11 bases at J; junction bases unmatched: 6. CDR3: CASSSDRGLTPLHF. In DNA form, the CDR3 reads TGTGCCAGCAGTTCCGACAGGGGGTTAACACCCCTCCACTTT.

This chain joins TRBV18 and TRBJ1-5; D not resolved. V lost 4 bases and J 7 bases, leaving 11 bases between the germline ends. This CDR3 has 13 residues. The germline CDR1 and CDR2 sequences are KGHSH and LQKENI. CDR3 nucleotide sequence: TGTGCCAGCTCACTCGGCCAGAGGCAGCCCCAGCATTTT. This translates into CASSLGQRQPQHF.

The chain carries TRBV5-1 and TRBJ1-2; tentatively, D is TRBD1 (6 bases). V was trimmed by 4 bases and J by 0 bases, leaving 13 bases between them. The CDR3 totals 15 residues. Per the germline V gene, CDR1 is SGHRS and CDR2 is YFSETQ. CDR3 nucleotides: TGCGCCAGCAGCCTCGGACAGCGGCCTAACTATGGCTACACCTTC. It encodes CASSLGQRPNYGYTF.

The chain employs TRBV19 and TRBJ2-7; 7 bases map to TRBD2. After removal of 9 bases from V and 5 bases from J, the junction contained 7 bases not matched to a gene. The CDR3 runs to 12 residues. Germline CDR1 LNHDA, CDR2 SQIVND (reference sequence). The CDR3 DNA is TGTGCCAGCACGGGCGCGGGAGACGAGCAGTACTTC. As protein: CASTGAGDEQYF.

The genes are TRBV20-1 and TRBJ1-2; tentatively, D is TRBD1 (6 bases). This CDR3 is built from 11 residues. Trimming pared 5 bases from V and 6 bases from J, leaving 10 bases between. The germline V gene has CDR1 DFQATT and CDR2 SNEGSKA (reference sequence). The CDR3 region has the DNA TGCAGTGCTGAGGGGGGGGATGGCTACACCTTC. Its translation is CSAEGGDGYTF.

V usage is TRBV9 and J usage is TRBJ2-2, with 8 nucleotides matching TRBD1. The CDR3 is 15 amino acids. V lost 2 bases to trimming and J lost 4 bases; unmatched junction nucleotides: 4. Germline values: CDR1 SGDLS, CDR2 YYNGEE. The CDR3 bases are TGTGCCAGCAGCGTCCAGGGGGCGAGCACCGGGGAGCTGTTTTTT. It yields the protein CASSVQGASTGELFF.

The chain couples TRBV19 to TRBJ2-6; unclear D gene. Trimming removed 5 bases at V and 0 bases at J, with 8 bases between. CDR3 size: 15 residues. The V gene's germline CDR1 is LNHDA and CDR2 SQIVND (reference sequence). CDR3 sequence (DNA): TGTGCCAGTAGTGCAGTAAGCTCTGGGGCCAACGTCCTGACTTTC. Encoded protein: CASSAVSSGANVLTF.

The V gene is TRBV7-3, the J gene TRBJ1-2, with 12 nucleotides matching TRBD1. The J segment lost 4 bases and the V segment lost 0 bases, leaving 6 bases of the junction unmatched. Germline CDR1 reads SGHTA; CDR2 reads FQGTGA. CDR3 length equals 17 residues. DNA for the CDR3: TGTGCCAGCAGCTTAACGGGACAGGGGGCCCCAGCCTATGGCTACACCTTC. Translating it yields CASSLTGQGAPAYGYTF.

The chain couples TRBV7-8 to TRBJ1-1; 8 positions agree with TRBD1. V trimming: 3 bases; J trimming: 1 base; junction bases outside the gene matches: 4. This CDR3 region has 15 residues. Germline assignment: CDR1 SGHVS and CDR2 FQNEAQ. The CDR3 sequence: CASSFVTGANTEAFF. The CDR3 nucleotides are TGTGCCAGCAGCTTTGTGACAGGGGCGAACACTGAAGCTTTCTTT.

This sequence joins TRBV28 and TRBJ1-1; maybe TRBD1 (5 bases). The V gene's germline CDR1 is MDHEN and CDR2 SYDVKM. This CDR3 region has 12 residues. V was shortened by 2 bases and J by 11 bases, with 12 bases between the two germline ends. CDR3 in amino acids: CASSLQGPSAFF. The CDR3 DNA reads TGTGCCAGCAGTTTACAGGGTCCGTCGGCTTTCTTT.

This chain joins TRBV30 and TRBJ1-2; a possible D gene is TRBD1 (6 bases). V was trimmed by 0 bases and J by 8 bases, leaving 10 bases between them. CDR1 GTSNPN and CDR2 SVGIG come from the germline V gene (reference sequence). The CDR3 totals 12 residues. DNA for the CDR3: TGTGCCTGGAGTGTGGGCAGGGGAGGCTACACCTTC. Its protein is CAWSVGRGGYTF.

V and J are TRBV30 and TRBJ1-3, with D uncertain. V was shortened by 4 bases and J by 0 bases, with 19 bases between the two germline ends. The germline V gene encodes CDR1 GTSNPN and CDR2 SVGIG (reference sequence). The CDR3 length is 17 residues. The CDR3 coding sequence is TGTGCCTGGATTTTAGGCGGTCCGATTTTCTCTGGAAACACCATATATTTT. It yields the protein CAWILGGPIFSGNTIYF. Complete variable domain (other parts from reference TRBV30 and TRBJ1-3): SQTIHQWPATLVQPVGSPLSLECTVEGTSNPNLYWYRQAAGRGLQLLFYSVGIGQISSEVPQNLSASRPQDRQFILSSKKLLLSDSGFYLCAWILGGPIFSGNTIYFGEGSWLTVV.

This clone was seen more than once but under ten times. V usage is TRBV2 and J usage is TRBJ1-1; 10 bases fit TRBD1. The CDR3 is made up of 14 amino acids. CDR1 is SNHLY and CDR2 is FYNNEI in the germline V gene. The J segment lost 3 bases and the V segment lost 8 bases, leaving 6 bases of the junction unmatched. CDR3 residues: CASHRDRGYTEAFF. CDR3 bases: TGTGCCAGCCACCGGGACAGGGGATACACTGAAGCTTTCTTT.

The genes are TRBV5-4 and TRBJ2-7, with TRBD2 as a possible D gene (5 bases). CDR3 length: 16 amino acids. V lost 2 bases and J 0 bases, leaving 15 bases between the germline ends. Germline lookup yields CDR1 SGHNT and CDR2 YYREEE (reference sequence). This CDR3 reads CASSFKFRGSSYEQYF. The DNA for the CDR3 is TGTGCCAGCAGCTTCAAATTCCGGGGTAGCTCCTACGAGCAGTACTTC. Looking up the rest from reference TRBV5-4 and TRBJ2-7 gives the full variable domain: ETGVTQSPTHLIKTRGQQVTLRCSSQSGHNTVSWYQQALGQGPQFIFQYYREEENGRGNFPPRFSGLQFPNYSSELNVNALELDDSALYLCASSFKFRGSSYEQYFGPGTRLTVT.

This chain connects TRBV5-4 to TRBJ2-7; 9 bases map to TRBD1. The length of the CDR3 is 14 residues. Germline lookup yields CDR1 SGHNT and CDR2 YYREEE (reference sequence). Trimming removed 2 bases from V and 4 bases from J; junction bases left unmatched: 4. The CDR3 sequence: CASSLQGARYEQYF. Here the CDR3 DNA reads TGTGCCAGCAGCTTACAGGGGGCGCGGTACGAGCAGTACTTC.

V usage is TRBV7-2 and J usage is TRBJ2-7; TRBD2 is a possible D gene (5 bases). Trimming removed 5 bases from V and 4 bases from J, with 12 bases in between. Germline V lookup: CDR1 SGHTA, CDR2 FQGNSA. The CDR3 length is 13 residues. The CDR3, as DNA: TGTGCCAGCAGCCTGGAACTAGTTTACGAGCAGTACTTC. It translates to CASSLELVYEQYF. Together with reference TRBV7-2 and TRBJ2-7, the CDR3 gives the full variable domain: GAGVSQSPSNKVTEKGKDVELRCDPISGHTALYWYRQSLGQGLEFLIYFQGNSAPDKSGLPSDRFSAERTGGSVSTLTIQRTQQEDSAVYLCASSLELVYEQYFGPGTRLTVT.